This T cell receptor (beta chain) was documented in a study of T cell responses to AZD1222 COVID-19 vaccine. Here immunoSEQ multiplex PCR was the method, and the copy in TCRdb shows in-frame clones only, minus some. The sample includes about 64,000 clones, 75% to 95% of them seen just once. Unmatched junction bases numbered 2, after V lost 8 bases and J lost 1 base. Germline assignment: CDR1 WNHNN and CDR2 SYGVQD (reference sequence). There are 13 residues in the CDR3. The sample consisted of peripheral blood, taken 28 days after the second dose of the MenACWY control vaccine. The source of this sequence is an adult who received the MenACWY meningococcal vaccine as a control. The chain couples TRBV10-1 to TRBJ2-7; TRBD2 matches at 10 bases. The CDR3 DNA follows: TGCGCCAGCTCTAGCGGGAGTTCCTACGAGCAGTACTTC. As protein: CASSSGSSYEQYF.